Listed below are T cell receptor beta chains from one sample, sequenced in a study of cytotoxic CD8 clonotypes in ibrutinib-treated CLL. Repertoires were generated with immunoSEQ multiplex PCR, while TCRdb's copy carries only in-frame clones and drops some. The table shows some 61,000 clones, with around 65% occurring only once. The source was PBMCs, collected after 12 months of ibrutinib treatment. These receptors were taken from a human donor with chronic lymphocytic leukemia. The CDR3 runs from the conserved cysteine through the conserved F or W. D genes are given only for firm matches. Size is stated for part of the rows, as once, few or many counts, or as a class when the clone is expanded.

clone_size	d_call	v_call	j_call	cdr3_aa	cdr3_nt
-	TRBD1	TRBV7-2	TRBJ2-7	CASSLEGTGQLEQYF	TGTGCCAGCAGCTTAGAAGGGACAGGGCAGTTGGAGCAGTACTTC
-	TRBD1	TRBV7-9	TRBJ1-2	CASSLGGTAYGYTF	TGTGCCAGCAGCTTAGGGGGGACAGCATATGGCTACACCTTC
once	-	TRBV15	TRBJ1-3	CATSNRRFRVRTGNTIYF	TGTGCCACCAGCAACCGTCGCTTCAGGGTTAGGACAGGAAACACCATATATTTT
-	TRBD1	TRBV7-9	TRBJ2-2	CASSSMTGGVTGELFF	TGTGCCAGCAGCTCGATGACAGGGGGCGTTACCGGGGAGCTGTTTTTT
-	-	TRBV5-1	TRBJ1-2	CASSHPGGSDPYGYTF	TGCGCCAGCAGCCATCCGGGAGGGTCCGATCCCTATGGCTACACCTTC
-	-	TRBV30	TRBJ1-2	CAWSVPGVNYGYTF	TGTGCCTGGAGTGTACCAGGGGTAAACTATGGCTACACCTTC
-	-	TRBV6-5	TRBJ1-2	CASNPAANYGYTF	TGTGCCAGCAACCCCGCAGCTAACTATGGCTACACCTTC
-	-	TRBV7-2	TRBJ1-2	CASSTDHYGYTF	TGTGCCAGCAGCACAGACCACTATGGCTACACCTTC
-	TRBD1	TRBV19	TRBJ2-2	CASSLKTGIATGELFF	TGTGCCAGTAGTCTAAAGACAGGGATTGCCACCGGGGAGCTGTTTTTT
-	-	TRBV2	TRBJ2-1	CASSEARVGEQFF	TGTGCCAGCAGTGAAGCGCGGGTTGGTGAGCAGTTCTTC
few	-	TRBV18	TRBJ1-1	CASSPYSGNTEAFF	TGTGCCAGCTCACCATACTCGGGGAACACTGAAGCTTTCTTT
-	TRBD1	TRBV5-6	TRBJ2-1	CASSLWDRNYNEQFF	TGTGCCAGCAGCTTGTGGGACAGAAACTACAATGAGCAGTTCTTC